This T cell receptor beta chain was identified in a study of blood T cell repertoires in COVID-19. TCRdb's copy holds only in-frame clones and misses some; the assay was immunoSEQ multiplex PCR. The repertoire holds around 400,000 clones, with more than 70% as singletons. Germline CDR1 SGHTA, CDR2 FQGNSA. This CDR3 spans 16 amino acids. Trimming stripped 1 base from V and 6 bases from J, with 16 bases between. The sequenced sample was peripheral blood. This clonotype was sampled from a woman aged 55-70 years with COVID-19, enrolled during active disease. The V call is TRBV7-2, the J call TRBJ1-5; D remains ambiguous. CDR3 nucleotides: TGTGCCAGCAGCTTAGTAGGCTCAGGAACAGCTCAGCCCCAGCATTTT. It is translated as CASSLVGSGTAQPQHF.